The 14 T cell receptor beta chains reported below all come from one sample, sequenced in a study of lymphopenia after photon versus proton radiotherapy. The protocol was immunoSEQ multiplex PCR, while the TCRdb copy is restricted to in-frame clones and leaves out a portion. Here the sample spans some 170,000 clones, approximately 91% being singletons. Material: peripheral blood, obtained from a patient treated with photon-based radiotherapy. All receptors derive from a man between 50 and 59 years old with gastric cancer.

The chain is built from TRBV19 and TRBJ1-1, with TRBD1 matching over 7 bases. There are 14 residues in the CDR3. Germline lookup yields CDR1 LNHDA and CDR2 SQIVND (reference sequence). The V segment lost 4 bases and the J segment 4 bases; nucleotides outside the gene matches: 6. CDR3 amino acids: CASSTIQGGTEAFF. The CDR3 DNA reads as TGTGCCAGTAGTACCATTCAGGGGGGCACTGAAGCTTTCTTT.

The rearrangement uses TRBV25-1 and TRBJ2-5, with TRBD2 matching 9 bases. The CDR3 contains 16 residues. V lost 3 bases, J lost 7 bases, and 12 bases stayed unmatched. The V gene's germline CDR1 is MGHDK and CDR2 SYGVNS. The CDR3 sequence: CASSEAGTSLLMTQYF. CDR3 nucleotide sequence: TGTGCCAGCAGTGAGGCCGGGACTAGCCTCCTCATGACCCAGTACTTC. Supplemented by reference TRBV25-1 and TRBJ2-5, the full variable domain reads EADIYQTPRYLVIGTGKKITLECSQTMGHDKMYWYQQDPGMELHLIHYSYGVNSTEKGDLSSESTVSRIRTEHFPLTLESARPSHTSQYLCASSEAGTSLLMTQYFGPGTRLLVL.

The V call is TRBV7-9, the J call TRBJ1-1, with D perhaps TRBD1 (5 bases). Per germline, CDR1 SEHNR and CDR2 FQNEAQ (reference sequence). With 5 bases removed from V and 4 bases from J, the gap between germline ends came to 11 bases. The CDR3 contains 13 residues. The CDR3 loop reads CASSPGTTTEAFF. CDR3 bases: TGTGCCAGCAGCCCCGGGACTACCACTGAAGCTTTCTTT.

This chain connects TRBV6-5 to TRBJ2-1, with D tentatively TRBD1 (6 bases). This CDR3 region has 14 residues. Per the germline V gene, CDR1 is MNHEY and CDR2 is SVGAGI. V lost 2 bases to trimming and J lost 7 bases, with 12 bases between them. The CDR3 coding sequence is TGTGCCAGCAGTTACAGGGGGACCTGGAATGAGCAGTTCTTC. It specifies CASSYRGTWNEQFF.

The genes are TRBV5-6 and TRBJ2-3; 7 bases are a match to TRBD1. V lost 4 bases and J lost 2; bases outside the gene matches: 10. Germline CDR1 SGHDT, CDR2 YYEEEE. This CDR3 has 16 residues. DNA of the CDR3: TGTGCCAGCAGCGCGAACCCGGGACAGACCACAGATACGCAGTATTTT. It yields the protein CASSANPGQTTDTQYF. Based on the CDR3 plus reference TRBV5-6 and TRBJ2-3, the full variable domain is DAGVTQSPTHLIKTRGQQVTLRCSPKSGHDTVSWYQQALGQGPQFIFQYYEEEERQRGNFPDRFSGHQFPNYSSELNVNALLLGDSALYLCASSANPGQTTDTQYFGPGTRLTVL.

The rearrangement uses TRBV12-5 and TRBJ1-3, with D possibly being TRBD1 (6 bases). Germline values: CDR1 LGHNT, CDR2 FRNRAP. Trimming shortened V by 5 bases and J by 0 bases, and 14 bases separated the two germline ends. This CDR3 region has 16 residues. The CDR3 loop reads CASGPGQLSSGNTIYF. The CDR3 nucleotides are TGTGCTAGTGGTCCCGGACAGTTATCCTCTGGAAACACCATATATTTT.

The chain uses TRBV2 and TRBJ1-4; 9 nucleotides agree with TRBD1. The V and J ends lost 7 bases and 7 bases, in that order; junction bases with no gene match: 7. CDR3 length equals 14 residues. CDR1 SNHLY and CDR2 FYNNEI come from the germline V gene. The CDR3 reads CASTGTGRREKLFF. CDR3 DNA sequence: TGTGCCAGCACCGGGACAGGGCGGCGTGAAAAACTGTTTTTT.

The rearrangement uses TRBV16 and TRBJ2-3; D is unclear. Trimming removed 4 bases at V and 3 bases at J, with 11 bases between. Looked up from germline, CDR1 is KGHSY and CDR2 is FQNENV. The CDR3 is 14 residues long. CDR3 sequence (DNA): TGTGCCAGCAGCCTAGTATATACAACAGATACGCAGTATTTT. Encoded protein: CASSLVYTTDTQYF.

This chain links TRBV5-6 with TRBJ1-2, with D perhaps matching TRBD1 (6 bases). V was shortened by 7 bases and J by 4 bases, with 20 bases between the two germline ends. CDR3 size: 15 residues. Germline CDR1 SGHDT, CDR2 YYEEEE. This CDR3 is CASRTRGGRGYGYTF. DNA for the CDR3: TGTGCCAGCCGCACAAGAGGGGGGAGAGGCTATGGCTACACCTTC.

The rearrangement uses TRBV28 and TRBJ2-4; TRBD2 aligns across 7 bases. In germline, CDR1 is MDHEN, CDR2 SYDVKM. This CDR3 has 15 amino acids. The ends lost 3 bases at V and 10 bases at J; junction bases unmatched: 12. In DNA, the CDR3 is TGTGCCAGCAGTTTGGGGAGGGGCCGCGGGGAAATTCAGTACTTC. It is translated as CASSLGRGRGEIQYF. The full variable domain, with the rest looked up from reference TRBV28 and TRBJ2-4, is DVKVTQSSRYLVKRTGEKVFLECVQDMDHENMFWYRQDPGLGLRLIYFSYDVKMKEKGDIPEGYSVSREKKERFSLILESASTNQTSMYLCASSLGRGRGEIQYFGAGTRLSVL.

This clone was detected once. This chain uses TRBV5-1 with TRBJ1-1, with a tentative D call TRBD1 (5 bases). Germline CDR1 reads SGHRS; CDR2 reads YFSETQ. This CDR3 has 13 amino acids. Between the trimmed V and J ends, which lost 2 bases and 4 bases, there was a span of 9 bases. The CDR3 nucleotides read TGCGCCAGCAGCTTCCAGGGATCCACTGAAGCTTTCTTT. Amino acid sequence: CASSFQGSTEAFF.

This clone appeared once. This chain connects TRBV7-3 to TRBJ1-1, with D possibly TRBD1 on 5 matching bases. Germline V gene sequence: CDR1 SGHTA, CDR2 FQGTGA. This CDR3 comprises 14 residues. V dropped 0 bases and J dropped 6 bases, with 11 bases sitting between them. In DNA form, the CDR3 reads TGTGCCAGCAGCTTAACCCCCGGGGGAGCTGAAGCTTTCTTT. Translated, it gives CASSLTPGGAEAFF.

V and J are TRBV4-1 and TRBJ2-1; 8 bases are shared with TRBD2. There are 16 residues in the CDR3. Germline assignment: CDR1 MGHRA and CDR2 YSYEKL. V trimming: 1 base; J trimming: 0 bases; junction bases outside the gene matches: 2. The CDR3 sequence is CASSQATSGSYNEQFF. The CDR3 nucleotides are TGCGCCAGCAGCCAAGCAACTAGCGGCTCCTACAATGAGCAGTTCTTC.

This chain uses TRBV4-1 with TRBJ2-1; 9 bases are shared with TRBD2. This CDR3 is 15 amino acids long. Looked up from germline, CDR1 is MGHRA and CDR2 is YSYEKL. V gave up 4 bases and J gave up 9 bases; unmatched junction bases: 10. For the CDR3, the DNA is TGCGCCAGCAGCCCGGGTAGCGGGAGTGTAGGTGAGCAGTTCTTC. Translated, it gives CASSPGSGSVGEQFF.